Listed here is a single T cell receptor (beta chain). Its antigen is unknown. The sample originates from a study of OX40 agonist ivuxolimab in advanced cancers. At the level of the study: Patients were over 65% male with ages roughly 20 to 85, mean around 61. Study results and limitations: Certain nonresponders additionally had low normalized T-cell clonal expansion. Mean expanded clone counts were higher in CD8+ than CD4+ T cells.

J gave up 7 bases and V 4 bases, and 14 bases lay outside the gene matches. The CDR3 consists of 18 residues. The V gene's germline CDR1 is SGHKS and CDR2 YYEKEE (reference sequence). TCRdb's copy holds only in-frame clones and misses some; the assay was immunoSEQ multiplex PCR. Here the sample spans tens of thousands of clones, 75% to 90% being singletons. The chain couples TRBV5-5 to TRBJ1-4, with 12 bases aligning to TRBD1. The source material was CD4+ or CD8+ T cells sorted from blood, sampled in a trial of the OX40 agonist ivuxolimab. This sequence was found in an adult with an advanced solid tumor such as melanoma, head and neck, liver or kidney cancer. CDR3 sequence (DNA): TGTGCCAGCAGCCCCACGACCACCGGGACAGGGGGCAGTGAAAAACTGTTTTTT. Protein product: CASSPTTTGTGGSEKLFF.